This TCR beta chain was retrieved from a study of T-cell reconstitution after alpha-beta-depleted transplantation in children. The TCRbeta library was prepared with unique molecular identifiers. One entry per CDR3 protein, called by TCRdb with MiXCR from the PCR reads. The table includes about 610,000 distinct CDR3 sequences, more than 9% detected once. The CDR3 sequence is 15 residues long. V lost 3 bases, J lost 5 bases, and 16 bases lay in between. In germline, CDR1 is ENHRY, CDR2 SYGVKD. This sequence originates from a human donor who donated a stem cell graft to a child with acute myeloid leukemia. The sequencing here drew on PBMCs from the stem cell graft donor, taken from the stem cell graft. The V gene is TRBV10-3, the J gene TRBJ2-5; perhaps TRBD2 as D (6 bases). The CDR3 DNA is TGTGCCATCAGTGACGTCGGGAGAGGCTTGGAGACCCAGTACTTC. Translated: CAISDVGRGLETQYF.